The sequence of this T cell receptor (beta chain) was determined in a study of blood T cell repertoires in COVID-19. The wider study: Some COVID-19 samples were acute and others convalescent; all came from the United States, Italy and Spain. The analysed material was cDNA or gDNA that came from T cells, B-cell-depleted T cells, or PBMCs.

Patients of the Seattle cohort, enrolled during active infection, were followed longitudinally. The data were produced by immunoSEQ multiplex PCR, yet TCRdb's version contains in-frame clones alone and is incomplete. The sample includes roughly 100,000 clones, roughly 92% seen only once; the top ten take 1.5% to 2.5%. J gave up 4 bases and V 1 base, and 7 bases lay outside the gene matches. The CDR3 covers 15 residues. Germline loops: CDR1 GTSNPN, CDR2 SVGIG (reference sequence). This receptor was obtained from a woman aged 50 to 65 with COVID-19, enrolled during active disease. Sequenced input: peripheral blood. The chain couples TRBV30 to TRBJ1-2; 9 bases agree with TRBD1. The CDR3 nucleotides are TGTGCCTGGAGTGCGTCAGGACAGGGGACCTATGGCTACACCTTC. This translates into CAWSASGQGTYGYTF.